A selection of T cell receptor beta chains follows, all from one sample in a study of T cell responses to AZD1222 COVID-19 vaccine. The repertoire was sequenced with immunoSEQ multiplex PCR; TCRdb's copy has only in-frame clones and lacks some. The table includes around 140,000 clones, more than 85% detected once. Specimen: peripheral blood, collected 28 days after the second AZD1222 dose. The source of these receptors is an adult who received the AZD1222 COVID-19 vaccine. Both conserved end residues are part of each CDR3. Each record gives: clone size, J gene, D gene, V gene, CDR3 protein, CDR3 DNA. D genes are given only for firm matches. Only part of the rows carry a size: once, few, many, or a class if the clone is expanded.

abundance: NA; j_gene: TRBJ2-3; d_gene: TRBD2; v_gene: TRBV19; CDR3aa: CASCPRAGAVVKTQYF; CDR3nt: TGTGCCAGTTGTCCCCGGGCGGGAGCGGTTGTTAAAACGCAGTATTTT
abundance: NA; j_gene: TRBJ1-2; d_gene: NA; v_gene: TRBV9; CDR3aa: CASSVAQGNYGYTF; CDR3nt: TGTGCCAGCAGCGTAGCTCAGGGTAACTATGGCTACACCTTC
abundance: NA; j_gene: TRBJ1-2; d_gene: NA; v_gene: TRBV29-1; CDR3aa: CSVEYMALYTF; CDR3nt: TGCAGCGTTGAATACATGGCTTTGTACACCTTC
abundance: NA; j_gene: TRBJ1-2; d_gene: NA; v_gene: TRBV27; CDR3aa: CASSSTGSGNYGYTF; CDR3nt: TGTGCCAGCAGTTCAACAGGTTCGGGTAACTATGGCTACACCTTC
abundance: NA; j_gene: TRBJ2-1; d_gene: TRBD2; v_gene: TRBV9; CDR3aa: CASSAARWREGSNEQFF; CDR3nt: TGTGCCAGCAGCGCCGCCCGGTGGCGGGAGGGTAGCAATGAGCAGTTCTTC
abundance: NA; j_gene: TRBJ1-1; d_gene: TRBD1; v_gene: TRBV7-2; CDR3aa: CASSLGQGAYTEAFF; CDR3nt: TGTGCCAGCAGCTTGGGACAGGGGGCGTACACTGAAGCTTTCTTT
abundance: NA; j_gene: TRBJ1-1; d_gene: NA; v_gene: TRBV29-1; CDR3aa: CSVDSYTEAFF; CDR3nt: TGCAGCGTTGATTCTTACACTGAAGCTTTCTTT
abundance: NA; j_gene: TRBJ2-3; d_gene: NA; v_gene: TRBV15; CDR3aa: CATSLPGASTDTQYF; CDR3nt: TGTGCCACCAGCCTCCCGGGGGCCAGCACAGATACGCAGTATTTT
abundance: NA; j_gene: TRBJ2-1; d_gene: TRBD2; v_gene: TRBV11-3; CDR3aa: CASSPTSGIYNEQFF; CDR3nt: TGTGCCAGCAGCCCCACTAGCGGGATCTACAATGAGCAGTTCTTC
abundance: NA; j_gene: TRBJ1-2; d_gene: TRBD1; v_gene: TRBV18; CDR3aa: CASSVQGYGYTF; CDR3nt: TGTGCCAGCTCAGTACAGGGGTATGGCTACACCTTC
abundance: NA; j_gene: TRBJ1-2; d_gene: NA; v_gene: TRBV9; CDR3aa: CASSVEDGGYTF; CDR3nt: TGTGCCAGCAGCGTAGAAGACGGAGGCTACACCTTC
abundance: NA; j_gene: TRBJ2-4; d_gene: NA; v_gene: TRBV19; CDR3aa: CASSTRGEIPLAKNIQYF; CDR3nt: TGTGCCAGTAGTACAAGGGGGGAGATACCTCTAGCCAAAAACATTCAGTACTTC
abundance: NA; j_gene: TRBJ2-1; d_gene: TRBD1; v_gene: TRBV5-1; CDR3aa: CASSTGTGTYNEQFF; CDR3nt: TGCGCCAGCAGCACCGGGACAGGGACCTACAATGAGCAGTTCTTC
abundance: NA; j_gene: TRBJ2-3; d_gene: NA; v_gene: TRBV12-3/TRBV12-4; CDR3aa: CASSQIARAQYF; CDR3nt: TGTGCCAGCAGCCAAATAGCCCGGGCGCAGTATTTT
abundance: NA; j_gene: TRBJ1-1; d_gene: NA; v_gene: TRBV7-8; CDR3aa: CASTEQGEAFF; CDR3nt: TGTGCCAGTACGGAACAGGGTGAAGCTTTCTTT
abundance: NA; j_gene: TRBJ2-3; d_gene: NA; v_gene: TRBV10-1; CDR3aa: CASSRDLGDTQYF; CDR3nt: TGCGCCAGCAGCCGGGACCTTGGAGATACGCAGTATTTT
abundance: NA; j_gene: TRBJ1-6; d_gene: TRBD1; v_gene: TRBV6-1; CDR3aa: CASSGDRDSPLHF; CDR3nt: TGTGCCAGCAGTGGGGACAGGGATTCACCCCTCCACTTT
abundance: NA; j_gene: TRBJ1-6; d_gene: TRBD1; v_gene: TRBV30; CDR3aa: CAWSRGLTPVLNSPLHF; CDR3nt: TGTGCCTGGAGTAGGGGGCTGACACCCGTCCTTAATTCACCCCTCCACTTT
abundance: once; j_gene: TRBJ1-1; d_gene: NA; v_gene: TRBV6-1; CDR3aa: CASSSLGTRNTEAFF; CDR3nt: TGTGCCAGCAGTTCACTAGGGACAAGGAACACTGAAGCTTTCTTT
abundance: NA; j_gene: TRBJ1-5; d_gene: NA; v_gene: TRBV11-2; CDR3aa: CASSRERQPQHF; CDR3nt: TGTGCCAGCAGCCGGGAGCGGCAGCCCCAGCATTTT
abundance: NA; j_gene: TRBJ2-1; d_gene: NA; v_gene: TRBV7-9; CDR3aa: CASSLWGSNEQFF; CDR3nt: TGTGCCAGCAGCTTATGGGGTAGCAATGAGCAGTTCTTC
abundance: NA; j_gene: TRBJ1-5; d_gene: TRBD1; v_gene: TRBV28; CDR3aa: CASSLPGQGSYSNQPQHF; CDR3nt: TGTGCCAGCAGCCTACCGGGACAGGGGTCCTATAGCAATCAGCCCCAGCATTTT
abundance: NA; j_gene: TRBJ2-7; d_gene: NA; v_gene: TRBV11-2; CDR3aa: CASSLAEGPYEQYF; CDR3nt: TGTGCCAGCAGCCTCGCCGAAGGTCCCTACGAGCAGTACTTC
abundance: once; j_gene: TRBJ1-6; d_gene: TRBD1; v_gene: TRBV2; CDR3aa: CASSSQGALNSPLHF; CDR3nt: TGTGCCAGCAGTTCCCAGGGGGCGTTGAATTCACCCCTCCACTTT
abundance: NA; j_gene: TRBJ2-1; d_gene: NA; v_gene: TRBV24-1; CDR3aa: CATSEGASGSYNEQFF; CDR3nt: TGTGCCACCAGTGAGGGAGCCAGCGGATCCTACAATGAGCAGTTCTTC
abundance: NA; j_gene: TRBJ2-2; d_gene: NA; v_gene: TRBV4-1; CDR3aa: CASSQGARAGTGELFF; CDR3nt: TGCGCCAGCAGCCAAGGAGCTCGGGCGGGCACCGGGGAGCTGTTTTTT
abundance: NA; j_gene: TRBJ1-2; d_gene: NA; v_gene: TRBV3-1/TRBV3-2; CDR3aa: CASSQDPGRGGRFSNYGYTF; CDR3nt: TGTGCCAGCAGCCAAGACCCGGGGAGGGGGGGCCGGTTCTCTAACTATGGCTACACCTTC
abundance: NA; j_gene: TRBJ1-2; d_gene: NA; v_gene: TRBV2; CDR3aa: CASKGLGVGYTF; CDR3nt: TGTGCCAGCAAGGGCCTTGGGGTTGGCTACACCTTC
abundance: once; j_gene: TRBJ2-7; d_gene: NA; v_gene: TRBV3-1/TRBV3-2; CDR3aa: CASSQPGQPYEQYF; CDR3nt: TGTGCCAGCAGCCAGCCGGGACAACCTTACGAGCAGTACTTC
abundance: NA; j_gene: TRBJ1-1; d_gene: NA; v_gene: TRBV7-9; CDR3aa: CASSPWTQWVPNTEAFF; CDR3nt: TGTGCCAGCAGCCCCTGGACACAGTGGGTACCGAACACTGAAGCTTTCTTT
abundance: NA; j_gene: TRBJ2-1; d_gene: TRBD2; v_gene: TRBV4-1; CDR3aa: CASSPRGAGGPNEQFF; CDR3nt: TGCGCCAGCAGCCCAAGGGGCGCGGGAGGGCCCAATGAGCAGTTCTTC
abundance: NA; j_gene: TRBJ1-1; d_gene: TRBD1; v_gene: TRBV20-1; CDR3aa: CSASAPGQINTEAFF; CDR3nt: TGCAGTGCTAGTGCCCCGGGACAGATTAACACTGAAGCTTTCTTT
abundance: NA; j_gene: TRBJ2-1; d_gene: TRBD2; v_gene: TRBV19; CDR3aa: CASSIDLGLAGHNEQFF; CDR3nt: TGTGCCAGTAGTATAGATTTGGGACTAGCGGGGCACAATGAGCAGTTCTTC
abundance: few; j_gene: TRBJ1-1; d_gene: TRBD1; v_gene: TRBV5-1; CDR3aa: CASSPTGMNTEAFF; CDR3nt: TGCGCCAGCAGCCCGACAGGGATGAACACTGAAGCTTTCTTT
abundance: NA; j_gene: TRBJ1-2; d_gene: NA; v_gene: TRBV6-5; CDR3aa: CASSYPSAGREGYTF; CDR3nt: TGTGCCAGCAGTTACCCTAGTGCAGGGCGCGAAGGCTACACCTTC
abundance: NA; j_gene: TRBJ2-5; d_gene: NA; v_gene: TRBV2; CDR3aa: CASKEETQYF; CDR3nt: TGTGCCAGCAAAGAAGAGACCCAGTACTTC
abundance: NA; j_gene: TRBJ2-2; d_gene: NA; v_gene: TRBV24-1; CDR3aa: CATSDPWLTGELFF; CDR3nt: TGTGCCACCAGTGACCCCTGGTTAACCGGGGAGCTGTTTTTT
abundance: NA; j_gene: TRBJ1-2; d_gene: NA; v_gene: TRBV7-2; CDR3aa: CASSPRGGLTYGYTF; CDR3nt: TGTGCCAGCAGCCCGCGTGGGGGCCTGACCTATGGCTACACCTTC
abundance: NA; j_gene: TRBJ2-6; d_gene: NA; v_gene: TRBV27; CDR3aa: CASSLFGETDASGANVLTF; CDR3nt: TGTGCCAGCAGTTTATTCGGGGAGACGGACGCCTCTGGGGCCAACGTCCTGACTTTC
abundance: NA; j_gene: TRBJ1-1; d_gene: NA; v_gene: TRBV27; CDR3aa: CASSRNGVNTEAFF; CDR3nt: TGTGCCAGCAGTCGGAATGGGGTAAACACTGAAGCTTTCTTT
abundance: NA; j_gene: TRBJ2-1; d_gene: TRBD2; v_gene: TRBV6-6; CDR3aa: CASRTSGGDEQFF; CDR3nt: TGTGCCAGTCGGACTAGCGGAGGGGATGAGCAGTTCTTC
abundance: NA; j_gene: TRBJ1-6; d_gene: NA; v_gene: TRBV5-4; CDR3aa: CASSLGQRNSPLHF; CDR3nt: TGTGCCAGCAGCTTGGGACAGAGGAATTCACCCCTCCACTTT